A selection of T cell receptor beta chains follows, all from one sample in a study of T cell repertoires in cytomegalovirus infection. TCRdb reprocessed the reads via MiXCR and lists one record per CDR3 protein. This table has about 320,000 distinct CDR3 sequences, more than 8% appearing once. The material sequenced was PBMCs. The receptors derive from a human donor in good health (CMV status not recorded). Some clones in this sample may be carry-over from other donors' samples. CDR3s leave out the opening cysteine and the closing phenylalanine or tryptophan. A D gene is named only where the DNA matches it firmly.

cdr3_aa: ASSQAYGYT
j_call: TRBJ1-2
v_call: TRBV4-2
d_call: NA

cdr3_aa: ASSSLGLAAYEQY
j_call: TRBJ2-7
v_call: TRBV28
d_call: TRBD2

cdr3_aa: ASSYSVLSDYNEQF
j_call: TRBJ2-1
v_call: TRBV6-2/TRBV6-3
d_call: NA

cdr3_aa: ASSRDRGQGDTQY
j_call: TRBJ2-3
v_call: TRBV7-2
d_call: TRBD1

cdr3_aa: ASSGTAGANYGYT
j_call: TRBJ1-2
v_call: TRBV7-9
d_call: NA

cdr3_aa: ASTAGGTQY
j_call: TRBJ2-5
v_call: TRBV19
d_call: TRBD2

cdr3_aa: ASSSGRGRDYEQY
j_call: TRBJ2-7
v_call: TRBV7-2
d_call: NA

cdr3_aa: SAFGQGKYEQY
j_call: TRBJ2-7
v_call: TRBV20-1
d_call: NA

cdr3_aa: ASSMGDYPPNEQF
j_call: TRBJ2-1
v_call: TRBV19
d_call: TRBD2

cdr3_aa: SARDGGPSTDTQY
j_call: TRBJ2-3
v_call: TRBV20-1
d_call: NA

cdr3_aa: ASSLTEQF
j_call: TRBJ2-1
v_call: TRBV7-2
d_call: NA

cdr3_aa: ASSLDRALLLREQY
j_call: TRBJ2-7
v_call: TRBV7-9
d_call: NA

cdr3_aa: ASSLASVAGNIEQF
j_call: TRBJ2-1
v_call: TRBV7-2
d_call: TRBD2

cdr3_aa: ASSQLGNSEAF
j_call: TRBJ1-1
v_call: TRBV27
d_call: NA

cdr3_aa: ASSQLTDTGNYGYT
j_call: TRBJ1-2
v_call: TRBV4-3
d_call: NA

cdr3_aa: ASSRLEGETQY
j_call: TRBJ2-5
v_call: TRBV13
d_call: NA

cdr3_aa: ASSLTVGTNEKLF
j_call: TRBJ1-4
v_call: TRBV27
d_call: NA

cdr3_aa: ASSRIFSYNEQF
j_call: TRBJ2-1
v_call: TRBV6-2/TRBV6-3
d_call: NA

cdr3_aa: ASSYSSLRQGFFMNTEAF
j_call: TRBJ1-1
v_call: TRBV6-5
d_call: TRBD1

cdr3_aa: ASTSRIYNEQF
j_call: TRBJ2-1
v_call: TRBV7-2
d_call: NA

cdr3_aa: ASSTPKWSYNEQF
j_call: TRBJ2-1
v_call: TRBV11-2
d_call: NA

cdr3_aa: ASSPLQGMDSPLH
j_call: TRBJ1-6
v_call: TRBV28
d_call: TRBD1

cdr3_aa: ASSLTEGPLNQPQH
j_call: TRBJ1-5
v_call: TRBV7-2
d_call: NA

cdr3_aa: ASSDRGTGETQY
j_call: TRBJ2-5
v_call: TRBV12-3/TRBV12-4
d_call: TRBD1

cdr3_aa: ASLVGGANTGELF
j_call: TRBJ2-2
v_call: TRBV12-3/TRBV12-4
d_call: NA

cdr3_aa: ASSYWDRSSYEQY
j_call: TRBJ2-7
v_call: TRBV6-5
d_call: TRBD1

cdr3_aa: ARSLPGESETQY
j_call: TRBJ2-5
v_call: TRBV5-3
d_call: NA

cdr3_aa: ASASVNRGQTQY
j_call: TRBJ2-5
v_call: TRBV6-5
d_call: TRBD1

cdr3_aa: ASRWRSFSTDTQY
j_call: TRBJ2-3
v_call: TRBV7-2
d_call: NA

cdr3_aa: ASSNRDRGFMNTEAF
j_call: TRBJ1-1
v_call: TRBV12-3/TRBV12-4
d_call: TRBD1

cdr3_aa: ASSPGSGVYGYT
j_call: TRBJ1-2
v_call: TRBV7-2
d_call: NA

cdr3_aa: ASSLAPGTGRTEAF
j_call: TRBJ1-1
v_call: TRBV7-2
d_call: TRBD1

cdr3_aa: SARDPRGSNTEAF
j_call: TRBJ1-1
v_call: TRBV20-1
d_call: NA

cdr3_aa: SAYDRGRGFDTEAF
j_call: TRBJ1-1
v_call: TRBV20-1
d_call: TRBD1

cdr3_aa: ASSYSSAGPQEAF
j_call: TRBJ1-1
v_call: TRBV6-2/TRBV6-3
d_call: NA

cdr3_aa: ASSPHRDQHGYT
j_call: TRBJ1-2
v_call: TRBV28
d_call: NA

cdr3_aa: ASSQRTSFMGETQY
j_call: TRBJ2-5
v_call: TRBV7-2
d_call: TRBD2

cdr3_aa: SARAGDRGTDTQY
j_call: TRBJ2-3
v_call: TRBV20-1
d_call: TRBD1

cdr3_aa: ASSFGGGSYEQY
j_call: TRBJ2-7
v_call: TRBV7-6
d_call: TRBD2

cdr3_aa: ASSYSPSGGGAGEQY
j_call: TRBJ2-7
v_call: TRBV6-5
d_call: TRBD2

cdr3_aa: ASRTKLNTEAF
j_call: TRBJ1-1
v_call: TRBV27
d_call: NA

cdr3_aa: ALSGFSRSSYNEQF
j_call: TRBJ2-1
v_call: TRBV7-2
d_call: NA

cdr3_aa: ASSYSSGPYTGELF
j_call: TRBJ2-2
v_call: TRBV6-2/TRBV6-3
d_call: NA

cdr3_aa: ASSQDRQGDTEAF
j_call: TRBJ1-1
v_call: TRBV4-3
d_call: NA

cdr3_aa: ASSYLRSYEQY
j_call: TRBJ2-7
v_call: TRBV6-2/TRBV6-3
d_call: NA

cdr3_aa: SARDPTVIIPYEQY
j_call: TRBJ2-7
v_call: TRBV20-1
d_call: NA

cdr3_aa: ASSLDSETEKLF
j_call: TRBJ1-4
v_call: TRBV12-3/TRBV12-4
d_call: NA

cdr3_aa: SARDFPLQF
j_call: TRBJ2-1
v_call: TRBV20-1
d_call: NA

cdr3_aa: ASSALSGANTEAF
j_call: TRBJ1-1
v_call: TRBV6-1
d_call: NA

cdr3_aa: SVDDGTNEQF
j_call: TRBJ2-1
v_call: TRBV29-1
d_call: NA

cdr3_aa: ASAWGGLGNQPQH
j_call: TRBJ1-5
v_call: TRBV6-1
d_call: NA

cdr3_aa: ASSLDWTDTQY
j_call: TRBJ2-3
v_call: TRBV7-2
d_call: NA